This T cell receptor beta chain originates from a study of shared clonotypes between healthy human individuals. Study-level information: Donor composition was a couple of women and a few men, aged 18 to 49. The study, taken as a whole, reports: Among the subsets, naive ones generally showed larger estimated richness than memory ones. Compared with clonotypes that all four donors shared, non-shared clonotypes had lower generation probabilities.

TCRdb's copy holds only in-frame clones and misses some; the assay was immunoSEQ multiplex PCR. This sample has hundreds of thousands of clones; around 90% occur once, and the top ten carry 24%. Germline V gene lookup returns CDR1 SQVTM and CDR2 ANQGSEA. The V gene end was trimmed by 1 base and the J gene end by 5 bases; junction bases not matched to a gene: 3. This CDR3 has 13 amino acids. With regard to this clone: Its antigen remains unknown.

Terminally differentiated effector memory CD45RA+ cells were left out of the naive CD8 fraction, which was CD45RO-negative and positively selected for CCR7. Sample: naive CD8+ T cells sorted from blood. This chain joins TRBV29-1 and TRBJ2-3; the match to TRBD2 covers 7 bases. The receptor was derived from a man under 40 in good health. The CDR3 DNA follows: TGCAGCGTTGAAGGGGTAGCGGGAGATACGCAGTATTTT. The encoded protein is CSVEGVAGDTQYF.